This TCR beta chain was found in a study of blood T cell repertoires in COVID-19. Study-wide background: T cells, B-cell-depleted T cells, or PBMCs provided the cDNA or gDNA that served as material.

Original data processing: Estimated nucleated cell counts came from reference gene primer amplification. Method: immunoSEQ multiplex PCR; TCRdb's copy keeps in-frame clones and lacks some. The V and J calls and the clone size are those of that table, but D and trimming were determined from the DNA. The sample contains hundreds of thousands of clones, 86% of which appear only once. J lost 5 bases, V lost 2 bases, and 6 bases had no gene match. The CDR3 sequence is 16 residues long. Germline V CDR1 and CDR2: MGHRA, YSYEKL. The chain combines TRBV4-1 with TRBJ1-5, with TRBD1 matching over 10 bases. Sequenced sample: peripheral blood. This clonotype was sampled from a woman aged 25 to 39 with active or convalescent COVID-19. The CDR3 bases are TGCGCCAGCAGCCAAACGACAGGGGGCGCAGATCAGCCCCAGCATTTT. As protein: CASSQTTGGADQPQHF.